A selection of T cell receptor beta chains follows, all from one sample in a study of T cells expressing NK-cell markers. From its re-call of the 5' RACE reads, TCRdb lists each CDR3 protein once, without DNA. The sample has over 250,000 distinct CDR3 sequences; the top ten hold around 4.2%. What was sequenced was blood T cells: a sorted CD56 or NKG2C T cell subset, CD4+ or CD8+ T cells, or bulk PBMC T cells (not recorded which). The receptors derive from a woman between 18 and 70 years old in good health. Both conserved end residues are part of each CDR3. Fields, in order: J gene, V gene, CDR3 protein.

j_gene: TRBJ2-3
v_gene: TRBV12-3/TRBV12-4
CDR3aa: CASSRRPLGQRTDTQYF

j_gene: TRBJ2-2
v_gene: TRBV5-1
CDR3aa: CASSLAYVALDRGNTGELFF

j_gene: TRBJ2-3
v_gene: TRBV10-3
CDR3aa: CAISDYLADTQYF

j_gene: TRBJ2-3
v_gene: TRBV13
CDR3aa: CASRKISGRADTQYF

j_gene: TRBJ2-3
v_gene: TRBV29-1
CDR3aa: CSALSGEGTDTQYF

j_gene: TRBJ2-3
v_gene: TRBV12-3/TRBV12-4
CDR3aa: CASLGVGNGADTQYF

j_gene: TRBJ2-7
v_gene: TRBV7-9
CDR3aa: CASSPGTPDTYEQYF

j_gene: TRBJ2-1
v_gene: TRBV29-1
CDR3aa: CSVRATGYNEQFF

j_gene: TRBJ2-1
v_gene: TRBV6-2/TRBV6-3
CDR3aa: CASSPHPGLHSYNEQFF

j_gene: TRBJ1-6
v_gene: TRBV27
CDR3aa: CASSPRQGWGSPLHF

j_gene: TRBJ1-1
v_gene: TRBV5-1
CDR3aa: CASSGGRSATEAFF

j_gene: TRBJ2-1
v_gene: TRBV28
CDR3aa: CASSSSGARAYNEQFF

j_gene: TRBJ2-1
v_gene: TRBV5-1
CDR3aa: CASSTLLAFKNEQFF

j_gene: TRBJ2-2
v_gene: TRBV5-1
CDR3aa: CASSSDLPGTGELFF

j_gene: TRBJ1-4
v_gene: TRBV27
CDR3aa: CASGIPRSNEKLFF

j_gene: TRBJ1-2
v_gene: TRBV29-1
CDR3aa: CSVRPPAGNYGYTF

j_gene: TRBJ1-3
v_gene: TRBV29-1
CDR3aa: CSVGTGNRNTIYF

j_gene: TRBJ1-1
v_gene: TRBV28
CDR3aa: CATINPGGWMNTEAFF

j_gene: TRBJ2-1
v_gene: TRBV12-3/TRBV12-4
CDR3aa: CASSLSLSYNEQFF

j_gene: TRBJ2-6
v_gene: TRBV12-3/TRBV12-4
CDR3aa: CASSYRASGANVLTF

j_gene: TRBJ2-1
v_gene: TRBV4-1
CDR3aa: CASSQDLNGAIRFF

j_gene: TRBJ2-1
v_gene: TRBV6-1
CDR3aa: CASSEVREQFF

j_gene: TRBJ1-1
v_gene: TRBV18
CDR3aa: CASSPEGAWNTEAFF

j_gene: TRBJ2-5
v_gene: TRBV9
CDR3aa: CASSVGPLETQYF

j_gene: TRBJ2-1
v_gene: TRBV7-9
CDR3aa: CASSLLPSYNEQFF

j_gene: TRBJ2-1
v_gene: TRBV20-1
CDR3aa: CSARGGLAGMSSYNEQFF

j_gene: TRBJ2-3
v_gene: TRBV20-1
CDR3aa: CSARRLAGGLDTQYF

j_gene: TRBJ2-1
v_gene: TRBV6-2/TRBV6-3
CDR3aa: CASSYKDRGGEQFF

j_gene: TRBJ1-1
v_gene: TRBV20-1
CDR3aa: CSAARGGNTEAFF

j_gene: TRBJ1-1
v_gene: TRBV7-9
CDR3aa: CASSLFLLDGQGAGAFF

j_gene: TRBJ2-2
v_gene: TRBV6-2/TRBV6-3
CDR3aa: CASTLRGPTGELFF

j_gene: TRBJ2-1
v_gene: TRBV3-1
CDR3aa: CASSQEKGPYNEQFF

j_gene: TRBJ2-3
v_gene: TRBV20-1
CDR3aa: CSARPRDRDTDTQYF

j_gene: TRBJ2-2
v_gene: TRBV6-2/TRBV6-3
CDR3aa: CASSFLRANTGELFF

j_gene: TRBJ2-3
v_gene: TRBV3-1
CDR3aa: CASSQDTPLAVGPHTQYF

j_gene: TRBJ2-7
v_gene: TRBV29-1
CDR3aa: CSAIRQGVYEQYF

j_gene: TRBJ1-1
v_gene: TRBV12-3/TRBV12-4
CDR3aa: CASSSTGRRAEAFF

j_gene: TRBJ1-5
v_gene: TRBV20-1
CDR3aa: CSARDRRTGLQPQHF

j_gene: TRBJ1-2
v_gene: TRBV12-3/TRBV12-4
CDR3aa: CASSAIERKYGYTF

j_gene: TRBJ1-2
v_gene: TRBV9
CDR3aa: CASSVGGDNYGYTF

j_gene: TRBJ2-3
v_gene: TRBV5-1
CDR3aa: CASSRGLADKTDTQYF

j_gene: TRBJ1-2
v_gene: TRBV28
CDR3aa: CATSSGGYDYGYTF

j_gene: TRBJ2-2
v_gene: TRBV7-3
CDR3aa: CASSLWPVTFNTGELFF

j_gene: TRBJ1-2
v_gene: TRBV29-1
CDR3aa: CSVALGQGNYGYTF

j_gene: TRBJ2-3
v_gene: TRBV7-9
CDR3aa: CASLSGAATDTQYF

j_gene: TRBJ2-3
v_gene: TRBV5-1
CDR3aa: CASSPGGTRTDTQYF

j_gene: TRBJ2-7
v_gene: TRBV3-1
CDR3aa: CASSQGRTYEQYF

j_gene: TRBJ2-5
v_gene: TRBV29-1
CDR3aa: CSSGLAEGYQETQYF

j_gene: TRBJ2-1
v_gene: TRBV5-1
CDR3aa: CASSFRRDTYNEQFF

j_gene: TRBJ2-3
v_gene: TRBV20-1
CDR3aa: CSARGTGGLTDTQYF

j_gene: TRBJ2-1
v_gene: TRBV11-1
CDR3aa: CASSSPSSGRGLRVEQFF

j_gene: TRBJ1-3
v_gene: TRBV12-5
CDR3aa: CASGVGGSGNTIYF

j_gene: TRBJ2-5
v_gene: TRBV6-5
CDR3aa: CASSYSEGLKTQYF

j_gene: TRBJ2-3
v_gene: TRBV29-1
CDR3aa: CSVVYGTDTQYF

j_gene: TRBJ2-1
v_gene: TRBV7-2
CDR3aa: CASSSSLLNEQFF

j_gene: TRBJ1-1
v_gene: TRBV6-5
CDR3aa: CASSYFRGGDLNTEAFF

j_gene: TRBJ1-6
v_gene: TRBV6-5
CDR3aa: CASSYSSRGGSPLHF

j_gene: TRBJ1-5
v_gene: TRBV10-3
CDR3aa: CAINRDRNQPQHF

j_gene: TRBJ2-5
v_gene: TRBV4-1
CDR3aa: CASSRYVASKFQETQYF

j_gene: TRBJ2-1
v_gene: TRBV4-3
CDR3aa: CASSQDSGSLGEQFF